Described below is a single TCR beta chain sequence and its context. This table comes from immunoSEQ multiplex PCR, and its TCRdb copy is limited to in-frame clones, with some not included. In the table there are 290,000 or so clones, 85% to 90% of which are singletons. This specimen comes from a study of blood T cell repertoires in COVID-19. V was pared by 0 bases and J by 1 base, with 8 bases between. The germline gives CDR1 SGHNT, CDR2 YYREEE (reference sequence). The CDR3 has 14 amino acids. This rearrangement joins TRBV5-4 to TRBJ2-7; no reliable D call. The clonotype was recovered from a man aged 70-80 years with acute or convalescent COVID-19. The sequenced material came from peripheral blood. The CDR3 DNA reads TGTGCCAGCAGCTTGGAAGCCTCGTCCTACGAGCAGTACTTC. Translated, it gives CASSLEASSYEQYF.